Shown below are 20 T cell receptor beta chains from a single sample sequenced in a study of blood T cell repertoires in COVID-19. TCRdb's copy holds only in-frame clones and misses some; the assay was immunoSEQ multiplex PCR. The sample lists approximately 69,000 clones, about 84% occurring once. The sample consisted of peripheral blood. These receptors all stem from a man over 45 with COVID-19, enrolled during active disease.

A remark on this clone: Additional DNA sequences in this sample encode the identical CDR3. This chain's CDR3 is CASSGTDEKLFF. The CDR3 nucleotides are TGTGCCAGCAGTGGCACAGACGAAAAACTGTTTTTT. V and J are TRBV2 and TRBJ1-4; the D is unclear. Trimming stripped 4 bases from V and 8 bases from J, with 8 bases between. Germline V gene data show CDR1 as SNHLY and CDR2 as FYNNEI. The CDR3 loop spans 12 amino acids.

This CDR3 reads CASRLGNEQFF. Written as DNA, the CDR3 is TGTGCCAGCAGACTCGGGAATGAGCAGTTCTTC. The rearrangement uses TRBV6-4 and TRBJ2-1; D gene unclear. Trimming shortened V by 6 bases and J by 7 bases, and 7 bases separated the two germline ends. The CDR3 is 11 residues long. CDR1 is MRHNA, CDR2 SNTAGT, per germline.

V is TRBV5-4 and J is TRBJ2-7; possibly TRBD1 for D (6 bases). CDR3 length: 15 residues. The V end lost 0 bases, the J end lost 6 bases, and 16 bases lay between the germline ends. CDR1 is SGHNT and CDR2 is YYREEE in the germline V gene (reference sequence). The CDR3: CASSLGVGGSSEQYF. In DNA, the CDR3 is TGTGCCAGCAGCTTGGGAGTTGGGGGCAGCTCCGAGCAGTACTTC.

The chain carries TRBV7-2 and TRBJ2-4; the match to TRBD1 covers 8 bases. The CDR3 is made up of 12 amino acids. Germline trimming cut 5 bases from V and 8 bases from J; bases unmatched to any gene: 2. Germline assignment: CDR1 SGHTA and CDR2 FQGNSA. The CDR3 nucleotides read TGTGCCAGCAGCGACAGGGGCTACATTCAGTACTTC. This codes for CASSDRGYIQYF.

This clone was seen a handful of times. For the CDR3, the DNA is TGCGCCAGCAGGGGGGGACGGATCGTTTCGAACACCGGGGAGCTGTTTTTT. It yields the protein CASRGGRIVSNTGELFF. The chain recombines TRBV5-1 with TRBJ2-2, with D possibly TRBD2 on 6 matching bases. V lost 5 bases, J lost 0 bases, and 17 bases lay in between. From germline, CDR1 is SGHRS and CDR2 YFSETQ. The CDR3 sequence is 17 residues long.

This chain uses TRBV11-2 with TRBJ2-2; 9 nucleotides match TRBD2. The CDR3 runs 16 residues. Germline CDR1 reads SGHAT; CDR2 reads FQNNGV. Trimming at V came to 5 bases and at J to 6 bases, leaving 10 bases not matched to a gene. CDR3 nucleotide sequence: TGTGCCAGCAGCGCGGAGAGCGGGGGGCTAGCCGGGGAGCTGTTTTTT. As protein: CASSAESGGLAGELFF. The variable domain in full, with the rest retrieved from reference TRBV11-2 and TRBJ2-2, is EAGVAQSPRYKIIEKRQSVAFWCNPISGHATLYWYQQILGQGPKLLIQFQNNGVVDDSQLPKDRFSAERLKGVDSTLKIQPAKLEDSAVYLCASSAESGGLAGELFFGEGSRLTVL.

The rearrangement joins TRBV7-9 to TRBJ1-4, with D tentatively TRBD1 (6 bases). CDR1 SEHNR and CDR2 FQNEAQ come from the germline V gene (reference sequence). This CDR3 has 15 residues. V lost 0 bases and J lost 6, with 11 bases in between. The CDR3 region has the DNA TGTGCCAGCAGCTTAGCGGGGGGGCGTGATGAAAAACTGTTTTTT. Residues: CASSLAGGRDEKLFF. The whole variable domain, filled in from reference TRBV7-9 and TRBJ1-4, reads DTGVSQNPRHKITKRGQNVTFRCDPISEHNRLYWYRQTLGQGPEFLTYFQNEAQLEKSRLLSDRFSAERPKGSFSTLEIQRTEQGDSAMYLCASSLAGGRDEKLFFGSGTQLSVL.

V gene TRBV30 combines with J gene TRBJ1-2, with 8 nucleotides matching TRBD1. Germline lookup yields CDR1 GTSNPN and CDR2 SVGIG (reference sequence). Germline trimming cut 4 bases from V and 1 base from J; bases unmatched to any gene: 2. The CDR3 length is 13 residues. The CDR3 loop reads CAWTGGYNYGYTF. The CDR3 coding sequence is TGTGCCTGGACAGGGGGCTATAACTATGGCTACACCTTC.

This clone has just a few counts. This chain joins TRBV9 and TRBJ1-2; unclear D gene. V was shortened by 4 bases and J by 6 bases, with 16 bases between the two germline ends. This CDR3 spans 14 amino acids. Germline V gene lookup returns CDR1 SGDLS and CDR2 YYNGEE. The CDR3 spells CASSIRGQEDGYTF. CDR3 nucleotides: TGTGCCAGCAGCATAAGAGGGCAGGAGGATGGCTACACCTTC.

The rearrangement joins TRBV6-6 to TRBJ1-5; D not certain. CDR3 length: 12 residues. V lost 7 bases and J 5 bases, leaving 9 bases between the germline ends. Germline values: CDR1 MNHNY, CDR2 SVGAGI (reference sequence). CDR3 in DNA: TGTGCCAGCACTCACAGTGATCAGCCCCAGCATTTT. Protein product: CASTHSDQPQHF.

The J gene is TRBJ1-2, the V gene TRBV4-2; TRBD1 might be the D (5 bases). Trimming took 0 bases from V and 7 from J, leaving 12 bases between them. Per the germline V gene, CDR1 is LGHNA and CDR2 is YNFKEQ. This CDR3 is 14 amino acids long. The CDR3 is CASSQEGRGVGYTF. For the CDR3, the DNA is TGTGCCAGCAGCCAAGAAGGGAGGGGCGTTGGCTACACCTTC.

The chain has TRBV5-6 and TRBJ1-2, with a possible D match to TRBD1 (6 bases). The V end was cut by 3 bases, the J end by 4 bases, with 13 bases between. Germline CDR1 and CDR2: SGHDT and YYEEEE. The CDR3 extends over 14 amino acids. CDR3 coding DNA: TGTGCCAGCAGCTGGGGGGGCGACTCCTATGGCTACACCTTC. The encoded protein is CASSWGGDSYGYTF. The whole variable domain, filled in from reference TRBV5-6 and TRBJ1-2, reads DAGVTQSPTHLIKTRGQQVTLRCSPKSGHDTVSWYQQALGQGPQFIFQYYEEEERQRGNFPDRFSGHQFPNYSSELNVNALLLGDSALYLCASSWGGDSYGYTFGSGTRLTVV.

The V call is TRBV2, the J call TRBJ1-4; no reliable D call. V was pared by 9 bases and J by 3 bases, with 17 bases between. The CDR3 loop spans 15 amino acids. Germline V lookup: CDR1 SNHLY, CDR2 FYNNEI. Here the CDR3 reads CASTTEAAANEKLFF. The CDR3 DNA reads TGTGCCAGTACGACGGAGGCCGCGGCTAATGAAAAACTGTTTTTT.

The chain couples TRBV6-5 to TRBJ2-1; 8 bases fit TRBD1. CDR1 is MNHEY and CDR2 is SVGAGI in the germline V gene. The CDR3 is 14 residues long. V lost 6 bases to trimming and J lost 5 bases; unmatched junction nucleotides: 6. The CDR3 loop reads CASRQETGDNEQFF. The DNA of the CDR3 is TGTGCCAGCAGACAAGAGACAGGGGACAATGAGCAGTTCTTC.

This chain connects TRBV13 to TRBJ1-3; the D gene is possibly TRBD1 (6 bases). CDR1 is PRHDT and CDR2 is FYEKMQ in the germline V gene (reference sequence). CDR3 length equals 16 residues. Between the trimmed V and J ends, which lost 5 bases and 0 bases, there was a span of 14 bases. This chain's CDR3 is CASSLWTASSGNTIYF. DNA of the CDR3: TGTGCCAGCAGCCTGTGGACAGCCAGCTCTGGAAACACCATATATTTT.

The chain has TRBV6-5 and TRBJ2-7; 10 nucleotides match TRBD2. Germline CDR1 MNHEY, CDR2 SVGAGI. Germline trimming cut 5 bases from V and 0 bases from J; bases unmatched to any gene: 4. The CDR3 spans 15 residues. CDR3 loop: CASSLTSGVSYEQYF. CDR3 nucleotide sequence: TGTGCCAGCAGTCTTACTAGCGGGGTCTCCTACGAGCAGTACTTC.

V is TRBV18 and J is TRBJ1-1, with unresolved D. The CDR3 has 15 residues. The ends were cut back, 4 bases at V and 3 bases at J, with 15 bases in the middle. Looked up from germline, CDR1 is KGHSH and CDR2 is LQKENI. CDR3 loop: CASSQSAWRDTEAFF. CDR3 coding DNA: TGTGCCAGCTCACAATCTGCCTGGAGGGACACTGAAGCTTTCTTT.

J is TRBJ1-1 and V is TRBV6-2 or TRBV6-3; D gene unclear. Deletions cut 2 bases from V and 0 bases from J, with 10 bases between. The CDR3 runs to 15 residues. Germline V CDR1 and CDR2: MNHEY, SVGEGT. CDR3 DNA sequence: TGTGCCAGCAGTTACGGCCGTCGAATGAACACTGAAGCTTTCTTT. Translated: CASSYGRRMNTEAFF.

This clone has only one observation. The CDR3 sequence: CATLPVSGPYNEQFF. CDR3 nucleotide sequence: TGTGCCACCCTTCCTGTGAGCGGACCTTACAATGAGCAGTTCTTC. This sequence joins TRBV6-5 and TRBJ2-1; D is perhaps TRBD2 (5 bases). V lost 10 bases and J lost 4, with 20 bases in between. The germline V gene encodes CDR1 MNHEY and CDR2 SVGAGI. The CDR3 covers 15 residues.

The chain is built from TRBV6-5 and TRBJ2-7; D gene unclear. CDR1 and CDR2 from the germline V gene are MNHEY and SVGAGI. CDR3 length: 10 residues. Trimming took 7 bases from V and 6 from J, leaving 7 bases between them. CDR3 in DNA: TGTGCCAGCAAAGAGTTCGAGCAGTACTTC. This encodes CASKEFEQYF.